The rows below give T cell receptor beta chains drawn from one sample of a study of T cell repertoires in cytomegalovirus infection. Using its own MiXCR run on the reads, TCRdb lists one record per CDR3 protein. There are 370,000 or so distinct CDR3 sequences in the sample; roughly 36% occur only once, and around an eighth lies in the top ten. Their target antigens are unknown. This material consisted of cultured PBMCs, taken from culture after CMV antigen stimulation. These receptors were collected from a human donor in good health (CMV status not recorded). Some clones in this sample may be carry-over from other donors' samples. Both conserved end residues are part of each CDR3. D genes are given only for firm matches. Expanded clones are given a class, and other clones once, few, many or no size at all.

D	J	size	V	DNA	CDR3
TRBD2	TRBJ2-5	NA	TRBV20-1	TGCAGTGCTAGCTCCCAGGTAGCGGGAGTGGAGACCCAGTACTTC	CSASSQVAGVETQYF
NA	TRBJ1-4	NA	TRBV15	TGTGCCACCAGCAGAGATCTGGGGGCAGTTAATGAAAAACTGTTTTTT	CATSRDLGAVNEKLFF
TRBD2	TRBJ2-5	many	TRBV7-2	TGTGCCAGCAGCTTAGGTTGGACTAGATTTGTGGAAGAGACCCAGTACTTC	CASSLGWTRFVEETQYF
NA	TRBJ1-6	NA	TRBV12-3/TRBV12-4	TGTGCCAGCACCCTGAGAGAGGGTCCCCTATCACCCCTCCACTTT	CASTLREGPLSPLHF
NA	TRBJ2-7	NA	TRBV4-1	TGCGCCAGCAGCCAAGAGGAGGCCCTGCTGGGTGAGCAGTACTTC	CASSQEEALLGEQYF
NA	TRBJ2-7	NA	TRBV12-3/TRBV12-4	TGTGCCAGCAGTCCCACCGCCCCTACGAAGCAGTACTTC	CASSPTAPTKQYF
NA	TRBJ1-6	few	TRBV5-1	TGCGCCAGCAGCCCGGTGGACAGTGCTAATTCACCCCTCCACTTT	CASSPVDSANSPLHF
NA	TRBJ1-3	NA	TRBV6-5	TGTGCCAGCAGTTACAAGCAAGACTCTGGAAACACCATATATTTT	CASSYKQDSGNTIYF
NA	TRBJ2-2	many	TRBV7-2	TGTGCCAGCAGCCTACCCGGGGAGCTGTTTTTT	CASSLPGELFF
NA	TRBJ2-1	NA	TRBV18	TGTGCCAGCTCACCACCTTTGGCGAGCTCCTACAATGAGCAGTTCTTC	CASSPPLASSYNEQFF
NA	TRBJ2-3	few	TRBV6-2/TRBV6-3	TGTGCCAGCGCTAGAGGCGGGGATACGCAGTATTTT	CASARGGDTQYF
NA	TRBJ2-5	many	TRBV7-2	TGTGCCAGCAGCTTAGGGCTTCCGGGGCTTGCTCAAGAGACCCAGTACTTC	CASSLGLPGLAQETQYF
NA	TRBJ1-5	many	TRBV7-2	TGTGCCAGCAGCTTGCAGGGCGGCAATCAGCCCCAGCATTTT	CASSLQGGNQPQHF
NA	TRBJ2-3	few	TRBV5-4	TGTGCCAGCAGCTTGGAGGCAGGGCTATTATTCGAGGGAGATACGCAGTATTTT	CASSLEAGLLFEGDTQYF
NA	TRBJ2-1	NA	TRBV28	TGTGCCAGCAGTTTGGGTACGCTGGGGAATGAGCAGTTCTTC	CASSLGTLGNEQFF
TRBD2	TRBJ2-1	NA	TRBV27	TGTGCCAGCAGTTCAACTCCCGCGATTAGCGGGAGGGATCTACCAATCGGCAATGAGCAGTTCTTC	CASSSTPAISGRDLPIGNEQFF
NA	TRBJ1-2	NA	TRBV6-5	TGTGCCAGCAGTTACTACGGAGCTAACTATGGCTACACCTTC	CASSYYGANYGYTF
NA	TRBJ2-2	NA	TRBV10-2	TGCGCCAGCAGTGAGTCGGCTGGGTCGAACACCGGGGAGCTGTTTTTT	CASSESAGSNTGELFF
TRBD2	TRBJ2-5	once	TRBV9	TGTGCCAGCAGCCCCCATAGCGGGAGGGCTAGCGAGACCCAGTACTTC	CASSPHSGRASETQYF
NA	TRBJ2-1	many	TRBV7-2	TGTGCCAGCAGCTTAGCTGGAGGCAATGAGCAGTTCTTC	CASSLAGGNEQFF
NA	TRBJ1-4	NA	TRBV28	TGTGCCAGCAGTTTACCAGGGACGGCTAATGAAAAACTGTTTTTT	CASSLPGTANEKLFF
NA	TRBJ2-1	NA	TRBV9	TGTGCCAGCACGGAGGAAAGCGGGTCGCACAATGAGCAGTTCTTC	CASTEESGSHNEQFF
TRBD2	TRBJ2-1	NA	TRBV6-2/TRBV6-3	TGTGCCACTACCCTAGCGGGAGGATTGAGTGAGCAGTTCTTC	CATTLAGGLSEQFF
NA	TRBJ2-3	few	TRBV7-2	TGTGCCAGCAGCTTAGATTCACCAGGACGAGACACAGATACGCAGTATTTT	CASSLDSPGRDTDTQYF
NA	TRBJ1-1	NA	TRBV7-9	TGTGCCAGCAGCCCCTCAAAGAACACTGAAGCTTTCTTT	CASSPSKNTEAFF
NA	TRBJ1-4	few	TRBV7-2	TGTGCCAGCAGCTTAAAACAGTTGGATGAAAAACTGTTTTTT	CASSLKQLDEKLFF
TRBD1	TRBJ2-1	few	TRBV19	TGTGCCAGTAGTGGACAGGGGAGGCCCTCCAATGAGCAGTTCTTC	CASSGQGRPSNEQFF
NA	TRBJ2-2	NA	TRBV7-9	TGTGCCAGCAGCCCTATCGGGGGTGTCGGGGAGCTGTTTTTT	CASSPIGGVGELFF
NA	TRBJ1-3	few	TRBV6-6	TGTGCCAGCCGAACCTCTGGAAACACCATATATTTT	CASRTSGNTIYF
NA	TRBJ1-2	many	TRBV4-1	TGCGCCAGCAGCCAACCCTTGTGGGGCTACACCTTC	CASSQPLWGYTF
NA	TRBJ1-4	many	TRBV7-2	TGTGCCAGCAGCCCCCCCGGACAGAGATGGGAAAAACTGTTTTTT	CASSPPGQRWEKLFF
NA	TRBJ2-3	NA	TRBV27	TGTGCCAGCAGCTCCCGTATCGTCACACAAGATACGCAGTATTTT	CASSSRIVTQDTQYF
NA	TRBJ2-7	NA	TRBV7-8	TGTGCCAGCAGCTTACCCCGGGCAAGACCCTACGAGCAGTACTTC	CASSLPRARPYEQYF
NA	TRBJ1-1	few	TRBV7-2	TGTGCCAGCAGCTTAGCGCGAAGTCAAGCTTTCTTT	CASSLARSQAFF
NA	TRBJ2-5	many	TRBV18	TGTGCCAGCTCACCGAGGCAGGCCGAGACCCAGTACTTC	CASSPRQAETQYF
TRBD2	TRBJ2-1	NA	TRBV15	TGTGCCACCAGCAGAGATGTGGGGGGGTACAATGAGCAGTTCTTC	CATSRDVGGYNEQFF
NA	TRBJ1-1	few	TRBV7-2	TGTGCCAGCAGCTTAGGTTTGGCAGTCACTGAAGCTTTCTTT	CASSLGLAVTEAFF
NA	TRBJ1-1	few	TRBV28	TGTGCCAGCATCCTCTTCTGGGGAATGAACACTGAAGCTTTCTTT	CASILFWGMNTEAFF
NA	TRBJ1-2	once	TRBV29-1	TGCAGCGTTGAAGATCCCGGTGGAGGGGCCTACACCTTC	CSVEDPGGGAYTF
NA	TRBJ2-3	few	TRBV11-2	TGTGCCAGCAGCCCTTGGAGGGCGGGCACAGATACGCAGTATTTT	CASSPWRAGTDTQYF
NA	TRBJ1-3	NA	TRBV4-2	TGTGCCAGCAGCCAAGAGCAGGCTTACTCTGGAAACACCATATATTTT	CASSQEQAYSGNTIYF
TRBD1	TRBJ1-2	NA	TRBV30	TGTGCCCGTTGGGACAGGGAGAACTGGGGCTACACCTTC	CARWDRENWGYTF
TRBD1	TRBJ1-4	NA	TRBV7-8	TGTGCCAGCAGCTTAGCGCCAGGGGGCCTGGTTGAAAAACTGTTTTTT	CASSLAPGGLVEKLFF
NA	TRBJ2-1	many	TRBV7-2	TGTGCCAGCAGCCCCGTTTTCGGGGAGCAGTTCTTC	CASSPVFGEQFF
NA	TRBJ1-2	NA	TRBV12-3/TRBV12-4	TGTGCCAGCAGGCCGGGGACTAACTATGGCTACACCTTC	CASRPGTNYGYTF
NA	TRBJ2-7	many	TRBV7-2	TGTGCCAGCAGCTTAGGGACTGCCTCCGAGCAGTACTTC	CASSLGTASEQYF
NA	TRBJ1-5	few	TRBV6-1	TGTGCCAGTAATCAGGGTGACGATCAGCCCCAGCATTTT	CASNQGDDQPQHF
NA	TRBJ1-5	many	TRBV7-8	TGTGCCAGCAGCTTAGTGGGCAGGGGCTTCGGTCAGCCCCAGCATTTT	CASSLVGRGFGQPQHF
NA	TRBJ1-5	NA	TRBV4-3	TGCGCCAGCAGCCAAGTTTTGCAGGGAAGATATAGCAATCAGCCCCAGCATTTT	CASSQVLQGRYSNQPQHF
NA	TRBJ2-2	NA	TRBV7-9	TGTGCCAGCAGCTTAATACCCCCACGAGGGGAGCTGTTTTTT	CASSLIPPRGELFF
NA	TRBJ2-1	NA	TRBV7-8	TGTGCCAGCAGCTTCGGAAGGGGGTACGGCAATGAGCAGTTCTTC	CASSFGRGYGNEQFF
TRBD1	TRBJ2-7	NA	TRBV3-1	TGTGCCAGCAGCCAAGGCCCCGGGACAGGGTACGAGCAGTACTTC	CASSQGPGTGYEQYF
NA	TRBJ1-3	few	TRBV6-2/TRBV6-3	TGTGCCAGCAGCGCCGGGACCCTAGGAAACACCATATATTTT	CASSAGTLGNTIYF
NA	TRBJ2-5	NA	TRBV12-3/TRBV12-4	TGTGCCAGCAGTTTATCGCTACCAGAGTATCAGTACTTC	CASSLSLPEYQYF
TRBD2	TRBJ2-1	NA	TRBV19	TGTGCCAGTAGCGTAGCGGGAGAGGTCTCCTACAATGAGCAGTTCTTC	CASSVAGEVSYNEQFF
NA	TRBJ2-7	few	TRBV6-1	TGTGCCAGCAGTGCCGGGACTGGCTATTACGAGCAGTACTTC	CASSAGTGYYEQYF
NA	TRBJ1-3	NA	TRBV6-1	TGTGCCAGCAGTCGAGAGGGACCGGGAAACACCATATATTTT	CASSREGPGNTIYF
TRBD2	TRBJ2-7	NA	TRBV20-1	TGCAGTGCTAGCTTAGGACTAGCGACGTACGAGCAGTACTTC	CSASLGLATYEQYF